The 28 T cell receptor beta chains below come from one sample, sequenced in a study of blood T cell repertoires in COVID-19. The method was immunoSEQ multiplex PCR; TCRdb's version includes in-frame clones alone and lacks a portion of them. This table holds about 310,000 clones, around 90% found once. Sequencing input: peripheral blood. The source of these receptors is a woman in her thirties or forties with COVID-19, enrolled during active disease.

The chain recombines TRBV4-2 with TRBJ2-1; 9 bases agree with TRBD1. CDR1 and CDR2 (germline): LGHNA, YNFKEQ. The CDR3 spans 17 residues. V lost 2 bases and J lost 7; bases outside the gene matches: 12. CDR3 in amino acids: CASSQPPGQGFANEQFF. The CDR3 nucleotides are TGTGCCAGCAGCCAACCCCCGGGACAGGGCTTTGCGAATGAGCAGTTCTTC.

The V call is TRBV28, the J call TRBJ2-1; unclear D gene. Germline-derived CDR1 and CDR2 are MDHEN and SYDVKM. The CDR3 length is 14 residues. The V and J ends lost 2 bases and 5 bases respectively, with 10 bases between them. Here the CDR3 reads CASSLPSRNNEQFF. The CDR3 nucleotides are TGTGCCAGCAGTTTACCCTCTAGGAACAATGAGCAGTTCTTC.

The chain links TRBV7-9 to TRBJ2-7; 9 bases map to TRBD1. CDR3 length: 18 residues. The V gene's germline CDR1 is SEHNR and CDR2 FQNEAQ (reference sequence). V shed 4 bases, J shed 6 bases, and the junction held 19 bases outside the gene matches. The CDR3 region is CASSSYRGQRGVDREQYF. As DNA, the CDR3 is TGTGCCAGCAGCTCTTACAGGGGGCAACGTGGGGTGGATCGCGAGCAGTACTTC.

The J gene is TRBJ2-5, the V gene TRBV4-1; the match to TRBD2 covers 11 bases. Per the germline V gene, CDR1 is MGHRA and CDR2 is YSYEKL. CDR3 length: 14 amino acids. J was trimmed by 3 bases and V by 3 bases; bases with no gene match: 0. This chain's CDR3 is CASSQGLAEETQYF. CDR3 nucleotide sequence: TGCGCCAGCAGCCAGGGACTAGCGGAAGAGACCCAGTACTTC.

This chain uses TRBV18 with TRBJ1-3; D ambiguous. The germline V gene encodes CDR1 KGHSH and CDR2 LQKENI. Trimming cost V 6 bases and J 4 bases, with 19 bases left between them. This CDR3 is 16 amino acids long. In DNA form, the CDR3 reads TGTGCCAGCTCCGGAGGGTTAGAGGCGCCCGGAAACACCATATATTTT. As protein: CASSGGLEAPGNTIYF.

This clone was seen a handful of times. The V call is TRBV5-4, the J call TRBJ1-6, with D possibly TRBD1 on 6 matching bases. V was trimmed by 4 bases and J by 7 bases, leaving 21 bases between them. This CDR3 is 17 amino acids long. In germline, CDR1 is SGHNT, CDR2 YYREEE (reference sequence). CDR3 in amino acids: CASSLPGRGASNSPLHF. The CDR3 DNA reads TGTGCCAGCAGCCTCCCGGGCCGGGGGGCCTCCAATTCACCCCTCCACTTT.

The CDR3 bases are TGCGCCAGCAGCTTGGGGTGGACAGACCCCCCAAAGAATGAGCAGTTCTTC. Protein: CASSLGWTDPPKNEQFF. The V gene is TRBV5-1, the J gene TRBJ2-1; a possible D gene is TRBD1 (6 bases). From germline, CDR1 is SGHRS and CDR2 YFSETQ. This CDR3 comprises 17 residues. Trimming left V 0 bases short and J 7 bases short, with 20 bases between.

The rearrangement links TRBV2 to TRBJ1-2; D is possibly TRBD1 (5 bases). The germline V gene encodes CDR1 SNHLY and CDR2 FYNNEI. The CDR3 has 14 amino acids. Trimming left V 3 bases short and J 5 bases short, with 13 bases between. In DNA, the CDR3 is TGTGCCAGCAGTGATAAGGGGTTCGGTTATGGCTACACCTTC. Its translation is CASSDKGFGYGYTF.

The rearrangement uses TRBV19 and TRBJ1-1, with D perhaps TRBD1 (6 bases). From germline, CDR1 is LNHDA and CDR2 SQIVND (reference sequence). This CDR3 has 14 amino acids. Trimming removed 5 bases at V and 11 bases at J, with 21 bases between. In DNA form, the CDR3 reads TGTGCCAGTAGTGTACAGGACTCCCCGGGGGGCGCTTTCTTT. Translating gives CASSVQDSPGGAFF.

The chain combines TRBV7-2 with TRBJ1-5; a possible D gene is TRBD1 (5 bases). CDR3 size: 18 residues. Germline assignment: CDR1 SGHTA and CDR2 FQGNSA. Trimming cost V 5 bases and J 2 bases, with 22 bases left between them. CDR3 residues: CASSPFGSGLTRNQPQHF. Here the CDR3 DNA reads TGTGCCAGCAGCCCATTTGGGTCAGGGTTGACTCGCAATCAGCCCCAGCATTTT.

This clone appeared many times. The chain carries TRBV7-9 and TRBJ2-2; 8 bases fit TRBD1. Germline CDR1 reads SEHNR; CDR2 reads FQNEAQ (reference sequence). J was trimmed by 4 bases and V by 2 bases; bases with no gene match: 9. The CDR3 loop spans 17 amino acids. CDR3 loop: CASSLNLRTGPTGELFF. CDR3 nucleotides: TGTGCCAGCAGCTTAAATCTCCGGACAGGGCCCACCGGGGAGCTGTTTTTT.

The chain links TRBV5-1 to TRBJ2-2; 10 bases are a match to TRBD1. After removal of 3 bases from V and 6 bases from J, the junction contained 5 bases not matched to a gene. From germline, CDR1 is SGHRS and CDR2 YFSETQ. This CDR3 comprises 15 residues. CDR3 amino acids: CASSSGTGVAGELFF. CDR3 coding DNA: TGCGCCAGCAGCTCCGGGACAGGGGTTGCCGGGGAGCTGTTTTTT. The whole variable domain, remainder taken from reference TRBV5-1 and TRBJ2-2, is KAGVTQTPRYLIKTRGQQVTLSCSPISGHRSVSWYQQTPGQGLQFLFEYFSETQRNKGNFPGRFSGRQFSNSRSEMNVSTLELGDSALYLCASSSGTGVAGELFFGEGSRLTVL.

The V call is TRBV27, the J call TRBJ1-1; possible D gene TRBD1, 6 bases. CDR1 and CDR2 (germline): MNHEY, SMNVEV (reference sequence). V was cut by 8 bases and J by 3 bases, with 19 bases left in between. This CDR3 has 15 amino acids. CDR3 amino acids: CASFPGGRLDTEAFF. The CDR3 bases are TGTGCCAGCTTCCCCGGGGGGCGCTTGGACACTGAAGCTTTCTTT.

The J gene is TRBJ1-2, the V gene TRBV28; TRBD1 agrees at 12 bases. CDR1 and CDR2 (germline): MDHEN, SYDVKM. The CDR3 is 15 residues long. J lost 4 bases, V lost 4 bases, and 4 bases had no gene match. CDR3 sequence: CASSSGQGAFYGYTF. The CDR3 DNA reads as TGTGCCAGCAGTTCGGGACAGGGGGCGTTCTATGGCTACACCTTC.

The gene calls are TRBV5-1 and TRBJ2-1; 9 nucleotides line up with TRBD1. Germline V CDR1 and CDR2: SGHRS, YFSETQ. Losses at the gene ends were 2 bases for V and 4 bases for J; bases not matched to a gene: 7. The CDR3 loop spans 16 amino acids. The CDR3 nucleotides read TGCGCCAGCAGCTTAAACCCGACAGGGGGGTACAATGAGCAGTTCTTC. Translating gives CASSLNPTGGYNEQFF.

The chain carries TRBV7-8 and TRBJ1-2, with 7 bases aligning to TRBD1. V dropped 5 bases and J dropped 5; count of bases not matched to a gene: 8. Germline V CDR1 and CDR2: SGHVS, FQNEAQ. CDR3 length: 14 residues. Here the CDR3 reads CASSRGDSLYGYTF. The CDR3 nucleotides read TGTGCCAGCAGCCGCGGGGACAGCTTATATGGCTACACCTTC.

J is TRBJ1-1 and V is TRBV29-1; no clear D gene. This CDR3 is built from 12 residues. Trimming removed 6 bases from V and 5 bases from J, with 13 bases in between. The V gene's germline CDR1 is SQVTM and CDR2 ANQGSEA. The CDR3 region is CSVGDLRTEAFF. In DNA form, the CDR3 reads TGCAGCGTCGGAGACCTGAGGACTGAAGCTTTCTTT.

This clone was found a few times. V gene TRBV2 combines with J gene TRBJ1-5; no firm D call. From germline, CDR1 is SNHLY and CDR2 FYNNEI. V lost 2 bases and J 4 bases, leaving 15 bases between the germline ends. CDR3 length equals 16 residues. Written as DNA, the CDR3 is TGTGCCAGCAGTGAATTGCACGGACTCAAGAATCAGCCCCAGCATTTT. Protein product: CASSELHGLKNQPQHF.

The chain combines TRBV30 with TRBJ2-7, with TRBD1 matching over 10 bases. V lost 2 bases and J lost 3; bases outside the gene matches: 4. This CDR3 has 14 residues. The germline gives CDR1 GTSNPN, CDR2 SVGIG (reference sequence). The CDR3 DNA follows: TGTGCCTGGAGTTCGGACAGGGGGTTCTACGAGCAGTACTTC. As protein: CAWSSDRGFYEQYF.

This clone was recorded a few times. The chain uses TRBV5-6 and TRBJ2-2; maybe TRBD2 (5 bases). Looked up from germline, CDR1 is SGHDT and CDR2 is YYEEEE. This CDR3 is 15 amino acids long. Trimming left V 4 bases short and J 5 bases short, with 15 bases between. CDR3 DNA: TGTGCCAGCAGCCTCCTGACCCCGGGGACCGGGGAGCTGTTTTTT. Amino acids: CASSLLTPGTGELFF.

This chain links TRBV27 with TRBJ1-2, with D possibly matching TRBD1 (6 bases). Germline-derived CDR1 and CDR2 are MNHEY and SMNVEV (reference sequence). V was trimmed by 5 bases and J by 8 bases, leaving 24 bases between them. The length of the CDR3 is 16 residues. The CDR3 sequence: CASSTTGKGLLRGYTF. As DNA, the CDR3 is TGTGCCAGCAGTACTACAGGGAAGGGATTGCTTAGGGGCTACACCTTC.

CDR3: CASSPYEVPYGYTF. The CDR3 nucleotides are TGTGCCAGCAGTCCTTACGAGGTCCCCTATGGCTACACCTTC. The V and J genes are TRBV27 and TRBJ1-2; no firm D call. CDR1 and CDR2 (germline): MNHEY, SMNVEV (reference sequence). The CDR3 loop spans 14 amino acids. The V end was cut by 5 bases, the J end by 4 bases, with 14 bases between.

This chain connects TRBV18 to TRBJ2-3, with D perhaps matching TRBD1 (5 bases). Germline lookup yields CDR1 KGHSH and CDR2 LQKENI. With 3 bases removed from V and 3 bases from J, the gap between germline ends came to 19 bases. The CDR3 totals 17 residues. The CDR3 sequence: CASSPFRTGRLTDTQYF. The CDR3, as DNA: TGTGCCAGCTCACCTTTTAGAACAGGACGACTGACAGATACGCAGTATTTT.

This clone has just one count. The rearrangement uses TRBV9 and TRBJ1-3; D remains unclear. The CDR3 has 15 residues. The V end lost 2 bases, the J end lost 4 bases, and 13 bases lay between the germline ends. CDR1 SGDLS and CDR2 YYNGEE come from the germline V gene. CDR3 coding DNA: TGTGCCAGCAGCGTGAGGATAGGTACCGGAAACACCATATATTTT. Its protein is CASSVRIGTGNTIYF.

The CDR3 spells CASSFGGGRDNNEQFF. CDR3 DNA: TGTGCCAGCAGCTTCGGCGGAGGGAGGGATAACAATGAGCAGTTCTTC. The genes are TRBV7-9 and TRBJ2-1, with 7 bases that match TRBD2. With 3 bases clipped from V and 5 bases from J, the junction kept 10 bases outside the gene matches. This CDR3 is built from 16 residues. Per germline, CDR1 SEHNR and CDR2 FQNEAQ (reference sequence).

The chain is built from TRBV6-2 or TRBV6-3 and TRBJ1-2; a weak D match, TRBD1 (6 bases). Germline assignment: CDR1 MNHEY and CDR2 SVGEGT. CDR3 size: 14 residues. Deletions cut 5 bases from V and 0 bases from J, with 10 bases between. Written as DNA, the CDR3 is TGTGCCAGCAGTCCCAGACAGGCTAACTATGGCTACACCTTC. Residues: CASSPRQANYGYTF.

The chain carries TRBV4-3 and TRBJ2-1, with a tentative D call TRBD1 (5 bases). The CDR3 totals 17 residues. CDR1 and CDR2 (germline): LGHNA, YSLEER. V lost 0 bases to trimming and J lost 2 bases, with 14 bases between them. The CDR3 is CASSQDVVWGAYNEQFF. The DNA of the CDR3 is TGCGCCAGCAGCCAAGATGTCGTATGGGGCGCCTACAATGAGCAGTTCTTC.

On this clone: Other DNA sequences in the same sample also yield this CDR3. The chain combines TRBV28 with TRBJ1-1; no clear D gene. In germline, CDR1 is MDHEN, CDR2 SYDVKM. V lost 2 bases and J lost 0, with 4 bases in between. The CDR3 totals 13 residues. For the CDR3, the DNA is TGTGCCAGCAGTTTAACTATGAACACTGAAGCTTTCTTT. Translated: CASSLTMNTEAFF.